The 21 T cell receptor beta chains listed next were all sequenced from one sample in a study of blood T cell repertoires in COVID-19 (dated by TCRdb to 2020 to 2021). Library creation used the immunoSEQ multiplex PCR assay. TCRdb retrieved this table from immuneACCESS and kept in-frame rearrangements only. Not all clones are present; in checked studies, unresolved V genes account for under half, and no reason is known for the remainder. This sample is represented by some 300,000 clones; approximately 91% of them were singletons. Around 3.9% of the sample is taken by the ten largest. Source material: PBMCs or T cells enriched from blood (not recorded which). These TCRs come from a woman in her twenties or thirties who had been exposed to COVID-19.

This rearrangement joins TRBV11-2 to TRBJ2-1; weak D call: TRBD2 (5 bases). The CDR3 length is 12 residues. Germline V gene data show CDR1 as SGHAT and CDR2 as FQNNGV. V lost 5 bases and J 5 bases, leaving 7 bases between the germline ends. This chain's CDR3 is CASSRGDNEQFF. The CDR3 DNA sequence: TGTGCCAGCAGCCGGGGAGACAATGAGCAGTTCTTC.

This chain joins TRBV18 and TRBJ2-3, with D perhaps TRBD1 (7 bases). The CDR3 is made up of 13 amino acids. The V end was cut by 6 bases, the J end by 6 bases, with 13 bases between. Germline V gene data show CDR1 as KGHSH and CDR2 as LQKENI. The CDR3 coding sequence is TGTGCCAGCTCCTACAGGGGAGGCGATACGCAGTATTTT. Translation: CASSYRGGDTQYF.

CDR3 sequence reads: CASTIQGMNTEAFF. The CDR3 DNA sequence: TGCGCCAGCACAATACAGGGGATGAACACTGAAGCTTTCTTT. This chain connects TRBV5-1 to TRBJ1-1, with 7 bases that match TRBD1. The CDR3 has 14 residues. CDR1 and CDR2 (germline): SGHRS, YFSETQ. V shed 6 bases, J shed 0 bases, and the junction held 5 bases outside the gene matches.

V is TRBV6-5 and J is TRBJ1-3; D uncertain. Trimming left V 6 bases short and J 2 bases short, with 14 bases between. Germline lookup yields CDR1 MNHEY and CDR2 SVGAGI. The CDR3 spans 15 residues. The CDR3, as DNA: TGTGCCAGCAGGGTTACAAGAAAACCTGGAAACACCATATATTTT. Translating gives CASRVTRKPGNTIYF.

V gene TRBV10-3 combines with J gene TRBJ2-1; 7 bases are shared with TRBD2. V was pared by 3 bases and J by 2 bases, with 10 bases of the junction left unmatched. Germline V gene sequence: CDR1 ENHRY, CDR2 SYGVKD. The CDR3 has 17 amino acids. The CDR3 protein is CAISDTRRRGTYNEQFF. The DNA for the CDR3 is TGTGCCATCAGTGACACGAGAAGGCGGGGGACCTACAATGAGCAGTTCTTC.

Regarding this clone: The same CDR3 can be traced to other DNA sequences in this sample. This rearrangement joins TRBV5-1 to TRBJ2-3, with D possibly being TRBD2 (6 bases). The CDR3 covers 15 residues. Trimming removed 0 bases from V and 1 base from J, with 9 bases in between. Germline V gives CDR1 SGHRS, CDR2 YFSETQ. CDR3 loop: CASSLEGGGTDTQYF. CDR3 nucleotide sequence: TGCGCCAGCAGCTTGGAAGGAGGGGGCACAGATACGCAGTATTTT.

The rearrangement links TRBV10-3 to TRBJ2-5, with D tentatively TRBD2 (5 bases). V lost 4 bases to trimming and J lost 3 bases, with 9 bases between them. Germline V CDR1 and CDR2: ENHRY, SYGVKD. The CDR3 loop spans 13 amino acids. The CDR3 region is CAISVRAEETQYF. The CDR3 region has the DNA TGTGCCATCAGTGTGCGAGCGGAAGAGACCCAGTACTTC.

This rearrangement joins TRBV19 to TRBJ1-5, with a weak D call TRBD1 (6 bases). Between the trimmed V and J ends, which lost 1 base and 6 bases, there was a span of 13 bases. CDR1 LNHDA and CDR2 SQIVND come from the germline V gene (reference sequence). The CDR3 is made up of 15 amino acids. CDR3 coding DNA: TGTGCCAGTAGTATAGTTCCAAGAGGGGGTCAGCCCCAGCATTTT. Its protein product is CASSIVPRGGQPQHF.

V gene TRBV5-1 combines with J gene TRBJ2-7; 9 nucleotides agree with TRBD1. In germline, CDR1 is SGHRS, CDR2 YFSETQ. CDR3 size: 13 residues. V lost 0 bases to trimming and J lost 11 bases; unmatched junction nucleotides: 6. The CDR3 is CASSLAGTGKEYF. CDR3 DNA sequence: TGCGCCAGCAGCTTGGCCGGGACAGGGAAAGAGTACTTC.

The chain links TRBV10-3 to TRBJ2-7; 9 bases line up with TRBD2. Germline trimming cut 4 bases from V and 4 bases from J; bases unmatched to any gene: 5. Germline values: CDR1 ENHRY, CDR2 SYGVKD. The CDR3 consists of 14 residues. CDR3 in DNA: TGTGCCATCAGTGTCAGCGGGGGGTCTTACGAGCAGTACTTC. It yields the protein CAISVSGGSYEQYF.

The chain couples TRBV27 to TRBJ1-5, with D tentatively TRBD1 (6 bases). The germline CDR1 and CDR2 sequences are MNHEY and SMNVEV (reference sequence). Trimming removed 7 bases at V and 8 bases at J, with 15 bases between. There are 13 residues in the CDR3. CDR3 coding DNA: TGTGCCAGCAACGACAGGCCCTCCGAGCCCCAGCATTTT. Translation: CASNDRPSEPQHF.

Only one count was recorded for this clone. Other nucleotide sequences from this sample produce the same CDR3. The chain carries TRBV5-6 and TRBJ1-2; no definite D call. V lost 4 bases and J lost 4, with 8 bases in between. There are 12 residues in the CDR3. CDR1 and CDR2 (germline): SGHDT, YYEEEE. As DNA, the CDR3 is TGTGCCAGCAGCCTCCGGGGCTATGGCTACACCTTC. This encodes CASSLRGYGYTF.

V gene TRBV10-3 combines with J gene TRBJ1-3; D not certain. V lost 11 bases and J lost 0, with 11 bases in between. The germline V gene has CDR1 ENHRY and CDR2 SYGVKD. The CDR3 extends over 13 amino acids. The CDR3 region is CASSPVSGNTIYF. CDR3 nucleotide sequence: TGTGCCTCAAGCCCCGTCTCTGGAAACACCATATATTTT.

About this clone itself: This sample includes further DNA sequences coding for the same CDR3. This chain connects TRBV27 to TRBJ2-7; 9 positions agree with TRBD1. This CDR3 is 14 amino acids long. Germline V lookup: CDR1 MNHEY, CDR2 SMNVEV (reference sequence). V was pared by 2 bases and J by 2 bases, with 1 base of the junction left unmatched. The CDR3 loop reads CASSLGTGPYEQYF. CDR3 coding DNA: TGTGCCAGCAGTTTAGGGACAGGGCCCTACGAGCAGTACTTC.

The CDR3 DNA follows: TGTGCCATCATGGCGGTCACCGGGGAGCTGTTTTTT. This gives the protein CAIMAVTGELFF. This rearrangement joins TRBV10-3 to TRBJ2-2, with unresolved D. The V end lost 7 bases, the J end lost 4 bases, and 7 bases lay between the germline ends. The CDR3 sequence is 12 residues long. CDR1 and CDR2 (germline): ENHRY, SYGVKD.

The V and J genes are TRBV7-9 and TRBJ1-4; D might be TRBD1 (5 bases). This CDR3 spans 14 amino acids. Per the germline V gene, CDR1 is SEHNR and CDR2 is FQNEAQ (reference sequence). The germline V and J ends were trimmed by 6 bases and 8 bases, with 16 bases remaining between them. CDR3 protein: CASSQAGRMEKLFF. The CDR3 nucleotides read TGTGCCAGCAGTCAGGCAGGGAGGATGGAAAAACTGTTTTTT.

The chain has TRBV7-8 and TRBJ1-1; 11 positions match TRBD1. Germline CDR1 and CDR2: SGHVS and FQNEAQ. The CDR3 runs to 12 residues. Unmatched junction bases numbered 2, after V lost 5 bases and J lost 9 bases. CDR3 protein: CASSPDRGQAFF. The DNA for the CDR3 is TGTGCCAGCAGCCCGGACAGGGGGCAAGCTTTCTTT.

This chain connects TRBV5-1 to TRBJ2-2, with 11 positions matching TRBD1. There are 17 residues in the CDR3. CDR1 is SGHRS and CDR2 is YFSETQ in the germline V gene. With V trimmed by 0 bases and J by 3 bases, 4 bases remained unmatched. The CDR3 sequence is CASSLGPGQGDTGELFF. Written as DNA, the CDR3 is TGCGCCAGCAGCTTGGGACCGGGACAGGGGGACACCGGGGAGCTGTTTTTT.

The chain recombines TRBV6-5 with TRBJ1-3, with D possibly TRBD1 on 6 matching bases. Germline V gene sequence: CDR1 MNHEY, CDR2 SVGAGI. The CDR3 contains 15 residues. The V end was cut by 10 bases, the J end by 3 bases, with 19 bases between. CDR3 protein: CATSADRGFGNTIYF. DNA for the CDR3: TGTGCCACCTCTGCGGACAGAGGATTTGGAAACACCATATATTTT.

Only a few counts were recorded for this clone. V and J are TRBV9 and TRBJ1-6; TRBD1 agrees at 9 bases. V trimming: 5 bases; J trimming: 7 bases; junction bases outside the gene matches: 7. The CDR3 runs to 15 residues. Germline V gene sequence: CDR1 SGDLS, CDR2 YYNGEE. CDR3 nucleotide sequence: TGTGCCAGCAGTGGTACGGGGACAGGGAATTCACCCCTCCACTTT. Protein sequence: CASSGTGTGNSPLHF.

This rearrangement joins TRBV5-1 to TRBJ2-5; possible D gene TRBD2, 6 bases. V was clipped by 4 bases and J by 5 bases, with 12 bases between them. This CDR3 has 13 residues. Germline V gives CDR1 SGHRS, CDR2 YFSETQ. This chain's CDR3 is CASSTWDLETQYF. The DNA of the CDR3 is TGCGCCAGCAGCACCTGGGACTTGGAGACCCAGTACTTC.